This T cell receptor beta chain appears in the sequencing data of a study of cytomegalovirus exposure and HLA in healthy donors. Only one count was recorded for this clone. The CDR3 is 15 residues long. V lost 0 bases and J 4 bases, leaving 12 bases between the germline ends. Use of 60 Vbeta and 13 Jbeta primers characterized the PCR. The data were produced by immunoSEQ multiplex PCR, yet TCRdb's version contains in-frame clones alone and is incomplete. The data contain roughly 120,000 clones, about 61% of them singletons. The rearrangement uses TRBV23-1 and TRBJ1-1; the D gene is possibly TRBD1 (6 bases). TRBV23-1 is an ORF for which the function is uncertain. The sequence derives from a man in his late teens or twenties in good health and CMV-seropositive. What was sequenced was PBMCs. The CDR3 protein is CASSQSPHRATEAFF. In DNA form, the CDR3 reads TGCGCCAGCAGTCAATCCCCTCACAGGGCCACTGAAGCTTTCTTT.